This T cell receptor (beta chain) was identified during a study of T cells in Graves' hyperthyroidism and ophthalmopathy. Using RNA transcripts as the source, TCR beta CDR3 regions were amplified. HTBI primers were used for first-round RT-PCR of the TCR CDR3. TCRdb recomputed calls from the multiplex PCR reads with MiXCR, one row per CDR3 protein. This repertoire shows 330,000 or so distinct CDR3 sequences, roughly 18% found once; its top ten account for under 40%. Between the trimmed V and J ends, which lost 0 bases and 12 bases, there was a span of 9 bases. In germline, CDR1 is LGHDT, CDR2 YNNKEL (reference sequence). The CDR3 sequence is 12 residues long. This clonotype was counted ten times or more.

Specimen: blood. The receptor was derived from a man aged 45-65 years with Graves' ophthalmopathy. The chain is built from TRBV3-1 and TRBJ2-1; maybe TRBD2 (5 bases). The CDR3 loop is CASSQEGARQFF. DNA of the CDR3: TGTGCCAGCAGCCAAGAGGGAGCGAGGCAGTTCTTC.